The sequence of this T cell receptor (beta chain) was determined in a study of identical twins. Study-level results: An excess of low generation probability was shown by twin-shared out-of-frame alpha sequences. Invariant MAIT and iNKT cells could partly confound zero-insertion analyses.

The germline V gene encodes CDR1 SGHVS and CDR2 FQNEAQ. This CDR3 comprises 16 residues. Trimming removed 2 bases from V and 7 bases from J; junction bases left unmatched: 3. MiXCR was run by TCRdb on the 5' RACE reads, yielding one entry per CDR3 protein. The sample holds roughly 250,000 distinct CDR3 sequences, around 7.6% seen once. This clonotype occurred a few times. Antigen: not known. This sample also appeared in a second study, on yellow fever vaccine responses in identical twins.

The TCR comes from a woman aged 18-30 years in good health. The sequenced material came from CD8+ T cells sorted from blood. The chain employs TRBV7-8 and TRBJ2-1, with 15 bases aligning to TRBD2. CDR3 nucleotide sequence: TGTGCCAGCAGCTTATCGGGACTAGCGGGAGGTAATGAGCAGTTCTTC. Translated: CASSLSGLAGGNEQFF.